The 14 T cell receptor beta chains given below trace back to one sample, sequenced in a study of response to subunit inactivated influenza vaccine. TCRdb recomputed calls from the RT-PCR reads with MiXCR, one row per CDR3 protein. The top ten clones hold about 12% of a sample with 450,000 to 500,000 distinct CDR3 sequences, approximately 11% of them seen once. The sample was PBMCs from blood, taken roughly 48 days after vaccination. The origin of the receptors is a man over 45 who received an inactivated influenza vaccine.

This clonotype showed up just a few times. The V gene is TRBV27, the J gene TRBJ2-5; the D gene is possibly TRBD2 (5 bases). The CDR3 has 13 amino acids. Trimming pared 5 bases from V and 7 bases from J, leaving 14 bases between. The germline V gene has CDR1 MNHEY and CDR2 SMNVEV (reference sequence). CDR3 sequence reads: CASSPSLRTTQYF. In DNA form, the CDR3 reads TGTGCCAGCAGTCCTAGCCTCCGAACGACCCAGTACTTC.

This clonotype was observed at least ten times. This chain joins TRBV3-1 and TRBJ2-5; 13 bases align to TRBD2. Germline V lookup: CDR1 LGHDT, CDR2 YNNKEL (reference sequence). V shed 8 bases and J 4 bases; nucleotides not matched to a gene: 4. The CDR3 loop spans 14 amino acids. The chain's CDR3 is CASLRTSGGETQYF. DNA for the CDR3: TGTGCCAGCCTGCGGACTAGCGGGGGAGAGACCCAGTACTTC.

This clonotype was detected many times. The gene calls are TRBV5-6 and TRBJ2-5; 10 bases are a match to TRBD1. The CDR3 runs 14 residues. Trimming cost V 5 bases and J 4 bases; bases outside gene matches: 5. Germline V gene data show CDR1 as SGHDT and CDR2 as YYEEEE. CDR3 nucleotides: TGTGCCAGCAGAGGGACAGGGGTTGGAGAGACCCAGTACTTC. Its translation: CASRGTGVGETQYF. Filled out from reference TRBV5-6 and TRBJ2-5, the complete variable domain reads DAGVTQSPTHLIKTRGQQVTLRCSPKSGHDTVSWYQQALGQGPQFIFQYYEEEERQRGNFPDRFSGHQFPNYSSELNVNALLLGDSALYLCASRGTGVGETQYFGPGTRLLVL.

This clonotype was counted a few times. This chain joins TRBV4-1 and TRBJ1-6, with D perhaps matching TRBD1 (5 bases). The CDR3 is 14 amino acids. Germline CDR1 and CDR2: MGHRA and YSYEKL. Trimming took off 8 bases at V and 6 bases at J, with 14 bases between the two ends. CDR3 in amino acids: CASCAGWGNSPLHF. The CDR3, as DNA: TGCGCCAGCTGTGCAGGGTGGGGTAATTCACCCCTCCACTTT.

This chain joins TRBV4-2 and TRBJ2-3, with D perhaps given as TRBD1 or TRBD2 (5 bases each). This CDR3 is 15 amino acids long. Germline loops: CDR1 LGHNA, CDR2 YNFKEQ. V was cut by 8 bases and J by 8 bases, with 23 bases left in between. The CDR3 coding sequence is TGTGCCAGCGGGACCGATCTCGCTCCAGGAGGTACGCAGTATTTT. Translated, it gives CASGTDLAPGGTQYF.

This clonotype has more than one count but fewer than ten. The rearrangement joins TRBV20-1 to TRBJ2-7; D not certain. V lost 1 base, J lost 6 bases, and 16 bases lay in between. The CDR3 runs to 14 residues. Germline CDR1 is DFQATT and CDR2 is SNEGSKA (reference sequence). CDR3 in DNA: TGCAGTGCTAGAGTACTCGCGCCGGATGGCGAGCAGTACTTC. It specifies CSARVLAPDGEQYF.

The sample holds a few counts of this clonotype. The V and J genes are TRBV12-3 or TRBV12-4 and TRBJ2-3; possibly TRBD2 for D (6 bases). Trimming left V 1 base short and J 4 bases short, with 15 bases between. The CDR3 contains 16 residues. The CDR3 bases are TGTGCCAGCAGTTTAGAGGGAGGTGGGAAGTCAGATACGCAGTATTTT. This sequence encodes CASSLEGGGKSDTQYF.

V usage is TRBV12-3 or TRBV12-4 and J usage is TRBJ2-7, with D perhaps TRBD1 (6 bases). The CDR3 extends over 12 amino acids. The V and J ends lost 3 bases and 6 bases respectively, with 9 bases between them. CDR3 amino acids: CASSFFRGEQYF. CDR3 DNA: TGTGCCAGCAGTTTCTTCAGGGGCGAGCAGTACTTC.

The rearrangement links TRBV20-1 to TRBJ1-1; D unresolved. The CDR3 is 13 amino acids. Trimming cost V 0 bases and J 1 base, with 6 bases left between them. From germline, CDR1 is DFQATT and CDR2 SNEGSKA (reference sequence). The CDR3 coding sequence is TGCAGTGCTAGAGATTTTAGGAACACTGAAGCTTTCTTT. Its translation: CSARDFRNTEAFF.

The sample holds a few counts of this clonotype. This chain links TRBV18 with TRBJ1-2; tentatively, D is TRBD1 (6 bases). CDR1 and CDR2 from the germline V gene are KGHSH and LQKENI. The germline V and J ends were trimmed by 0 bases and 4 bases, with 9 bases remaining between them. The CDR3 contains 14 residues. As DNA, the CDR3 is TGTGCCAGCTCACCACCGGACAGCAGCTATGGCTACACCTTC. Translated: CASSPPDSSYGYTF.

The sample holds many counts of this clonotype. The junction departs from the called germline gene at one end, perhaps through a read error. This CDR3 reads CASSPDTGELFF. The CDR3 nucleotides read TGTGCCAGCAGTCCCGACACCGGGGAGCTGTTTTTT. The chain carries TRBV5-1 and TRBJ2-2; no clear D gene. The germline V gene encodes CDR1 SGHRS and CDR2 YFSETQ. This CDR3 spans 12 amino acids.

The V call is TRBV29-1, the J call TRBJ2-7; tentative D call: TRBD1 (5 bases). Germline CDR1 SQVTM, CDR2 ANQGSEA. V was pared by 7 bases and J by 1 base, with 8 bases between. The CDR3 contains 11 residues. In nucleotides, the CDR3 is TGCAGCGCAGGGATGTCCTACGAGCAGTACTTC. The encoded protein is CSAGMSYEQYF.

The sample holds many counts of this clonotype. The V call is TRBV10-3, the J call TRBJ2-1; perhaps TRBD1 as D (5 bases). Germline lookup yields CDR1 ENHRY and CDR2 SYGVKD. With 3 bases removed from V and 0 bases from J, the gap between germline ends came to 12 bases. The CDR3 has 16 residues. CDR3 sequence: CAISDLDTSSYNEQFF. CDR3 nucleotide sequence: TGTGCCATCAGTGACTTGGACACGAGCTCCTACAATGAGCAGTTCTTC.

The chain combines TRBV28 with TRBJ2-1; the D call may be TRBD1 or TRBD2 (6 bases each). Germline CDR1 MDHEN, CDR2 SYDVKM. CDR3 length equals 16 residues. The V end lost 3 bases, the J end lost 7 bases, and 19 bases lay between the germline ends. The CDR3 sequence: CASSFSPSTGRNEQFF. The CDR3 region has the DNA TGTGCCAGCAGTTTTTCCCCCAGCACAGGGAGGAATGAGCAGTTCTTC.